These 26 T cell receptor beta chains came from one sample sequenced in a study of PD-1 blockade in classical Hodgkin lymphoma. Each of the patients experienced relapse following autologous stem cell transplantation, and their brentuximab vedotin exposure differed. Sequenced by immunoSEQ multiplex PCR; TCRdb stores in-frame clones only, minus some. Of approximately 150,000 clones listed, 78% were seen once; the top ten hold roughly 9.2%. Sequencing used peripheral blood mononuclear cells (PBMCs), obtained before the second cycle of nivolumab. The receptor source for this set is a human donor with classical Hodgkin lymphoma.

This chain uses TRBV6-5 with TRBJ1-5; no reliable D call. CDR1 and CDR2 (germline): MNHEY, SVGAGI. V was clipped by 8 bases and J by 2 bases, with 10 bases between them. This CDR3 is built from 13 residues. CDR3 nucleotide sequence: TGTGCCAGCTCGGGATACGGCAATCAGCCCCAGCATTTT. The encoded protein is CASSGYGNQPQHF.

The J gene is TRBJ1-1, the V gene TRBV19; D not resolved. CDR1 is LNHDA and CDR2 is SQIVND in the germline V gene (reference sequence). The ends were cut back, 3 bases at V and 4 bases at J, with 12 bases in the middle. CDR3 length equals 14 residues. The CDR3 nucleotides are TGTGCCAGTAGTATCGGTTCGTGGAGCACTGAAGCTTTCTTT. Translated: CASSIGSWSTEAFF.

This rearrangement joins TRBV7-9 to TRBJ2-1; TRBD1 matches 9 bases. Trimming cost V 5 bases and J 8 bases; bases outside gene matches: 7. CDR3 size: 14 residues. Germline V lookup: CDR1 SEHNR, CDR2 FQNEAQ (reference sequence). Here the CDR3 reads CASSRDRARDEQFF. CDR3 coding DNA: TGTGCCAGCAGCCGGGACAGGGCGCGAGATGAGCAGTTCTTC.

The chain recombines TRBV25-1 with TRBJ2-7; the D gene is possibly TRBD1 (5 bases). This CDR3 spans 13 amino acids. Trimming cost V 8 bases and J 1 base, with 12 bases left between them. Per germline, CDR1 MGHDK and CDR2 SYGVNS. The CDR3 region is CASPFGHSYEQYF. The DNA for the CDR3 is TGTGCCAGCCCTTTCGGACATTCCTACGAGCAGTACTTC.

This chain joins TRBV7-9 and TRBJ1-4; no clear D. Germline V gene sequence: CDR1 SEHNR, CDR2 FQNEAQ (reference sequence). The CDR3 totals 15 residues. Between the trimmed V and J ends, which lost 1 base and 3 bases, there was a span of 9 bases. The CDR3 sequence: CASSLVSSPNEKLFF. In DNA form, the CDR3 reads TGTGCCAGCAGCTTAGTCAGTTCCCCTAATGAAAAACTGTTTTTT. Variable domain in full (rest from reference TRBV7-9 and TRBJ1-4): DTGVSQNPRHKITKRGQNVTFRCDPISEHNRLYWYRQTLGQGPEFLTYFQNEAQLEKSRLLSDRFSAERPKGSFSTLEIQRTEQGDSAMYLCASSLVSSPNEKLFFGSGTQLSVL.

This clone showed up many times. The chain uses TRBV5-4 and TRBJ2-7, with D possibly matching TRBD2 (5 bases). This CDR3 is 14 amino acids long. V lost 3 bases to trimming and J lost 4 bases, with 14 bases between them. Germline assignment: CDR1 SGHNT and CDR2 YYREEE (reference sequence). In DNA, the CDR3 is TGTGCCAGCAGCTCGAGAGGGCGGGCTTACGAGCAGTACTTC. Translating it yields CASSSRGRAYEQYF.

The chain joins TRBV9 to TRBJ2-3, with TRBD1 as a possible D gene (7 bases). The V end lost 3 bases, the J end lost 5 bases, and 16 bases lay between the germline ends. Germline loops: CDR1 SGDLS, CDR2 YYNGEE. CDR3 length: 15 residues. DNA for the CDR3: TGTGCCAGCAGCGAGGGGGGACAGCGGAGAGATACGCAGTATTTT. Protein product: CASSEGGQRRDTQYF.

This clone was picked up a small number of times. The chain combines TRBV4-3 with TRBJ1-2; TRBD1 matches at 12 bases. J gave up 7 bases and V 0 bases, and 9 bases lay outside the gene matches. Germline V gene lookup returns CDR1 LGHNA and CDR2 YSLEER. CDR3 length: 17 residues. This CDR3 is CASSQDLGQGALAGYTF. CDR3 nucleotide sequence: TGCGCCAGCAGCCAAGATTTGGGACAGGGGGCGCTTGCTGGCTACACCTTC.

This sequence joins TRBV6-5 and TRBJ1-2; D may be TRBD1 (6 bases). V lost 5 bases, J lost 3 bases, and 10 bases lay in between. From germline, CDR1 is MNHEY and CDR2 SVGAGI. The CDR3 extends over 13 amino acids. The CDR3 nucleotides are TGTGCCAGCAGTCTGACAGGTGACTATGGCTACACCTTC. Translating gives CASSLTGDYGYTF.

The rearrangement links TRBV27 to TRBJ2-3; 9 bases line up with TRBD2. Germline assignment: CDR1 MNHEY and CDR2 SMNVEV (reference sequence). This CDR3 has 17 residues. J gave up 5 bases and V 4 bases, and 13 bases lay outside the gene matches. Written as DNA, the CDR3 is TGTGCCAGCAGTTCCCCCCGGGGAGCTAGCGGGAAAGATACGCAGTATTTT. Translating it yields CASSSPRGASGKDTQYF.

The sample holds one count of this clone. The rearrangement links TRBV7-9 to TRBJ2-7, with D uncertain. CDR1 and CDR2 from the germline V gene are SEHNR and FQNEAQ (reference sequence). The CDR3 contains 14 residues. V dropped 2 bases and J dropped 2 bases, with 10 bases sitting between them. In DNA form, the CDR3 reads TGTGCCAGCAGCTTAAGGCCTGGGGCCTACGAGCAGTACTTC. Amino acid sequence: CASSLRPGAYEQYF.

The chain's CDR3 is CSVRGQGASTDIQYF. The CDR3, as DNA: TGCAGCGTTAGGGGACAGGGGGCGTCGACGGACATTCAGTACTTC. The chain links TRBV29-1 to TRBJ2-4; 12 positions agree with TRBD1. This CDR3 has 15 amino acids. Losses at the gene ends were 5 bases for V and 8 bases for J; bases not matched to a gene: 10. Per the germline V gene, CDR1 is SQVTM and CDR2 is ANQGSEA.

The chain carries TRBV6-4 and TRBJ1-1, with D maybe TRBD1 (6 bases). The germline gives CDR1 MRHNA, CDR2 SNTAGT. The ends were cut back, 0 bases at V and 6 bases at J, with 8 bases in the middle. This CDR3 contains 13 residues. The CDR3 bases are TGTGCCAGCAGTGACTCCCCAGGGGCTGAAGCTTTCTTT. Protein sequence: CASSDSPGAEAFF.

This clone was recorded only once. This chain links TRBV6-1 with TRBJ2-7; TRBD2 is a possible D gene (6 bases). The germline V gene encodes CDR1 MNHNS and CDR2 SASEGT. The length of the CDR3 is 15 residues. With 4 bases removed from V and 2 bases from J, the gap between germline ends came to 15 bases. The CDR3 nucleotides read TGTGCCAGCAGTGGGTATCGGGGGAGGACCTACGAGCAGTACTTC. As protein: CASSGYRGRTYEQYF.

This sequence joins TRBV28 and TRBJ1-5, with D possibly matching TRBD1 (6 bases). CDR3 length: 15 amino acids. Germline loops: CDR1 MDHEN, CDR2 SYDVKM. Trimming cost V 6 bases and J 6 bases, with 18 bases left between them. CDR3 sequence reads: CASSNQGMSFQPQHF. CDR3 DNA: TGTGCCAGCAGCAACCAGGGGATGAGTTTTCAGCCCCAGCATTTT.

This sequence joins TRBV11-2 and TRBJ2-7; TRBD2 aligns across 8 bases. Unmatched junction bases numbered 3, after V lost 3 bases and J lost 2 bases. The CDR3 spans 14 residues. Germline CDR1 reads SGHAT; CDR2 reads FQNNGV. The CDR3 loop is CASSFPAGAYEQYF. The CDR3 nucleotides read TGTGCCAGCAGCTTCCCAGCGGGGGCCTACGAGCAGTACTTC.

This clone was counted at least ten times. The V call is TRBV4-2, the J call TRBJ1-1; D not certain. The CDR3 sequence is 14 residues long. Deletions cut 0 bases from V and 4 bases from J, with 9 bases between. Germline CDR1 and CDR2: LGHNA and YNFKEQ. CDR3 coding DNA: TGTGCCAGCAGCCAAGAGACCATAACCACTGAAGCTTTCTTT. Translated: CASSQETITTEAFF.

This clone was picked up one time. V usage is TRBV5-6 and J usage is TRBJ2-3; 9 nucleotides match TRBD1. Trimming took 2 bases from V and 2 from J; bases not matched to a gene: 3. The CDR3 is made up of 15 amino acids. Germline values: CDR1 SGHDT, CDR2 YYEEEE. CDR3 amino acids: CASSFTGGITDTQYF. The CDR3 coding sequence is TGTGCCAGCAGCTTTACAGGGGGCATCACAGATACGCAGTATTTT.

CDR3 coding DNA: TGTGCCAGCAGTTTACGGACAGGGGTTGGCTACACCTTC. Translated: CASSLRTGVGYTF. The V and J genes are TRBV27 and TRBJ1-2; 9 bases are shared with TRBD1. Trimming removed 2 bases from V and 7 bases from J; junction bases left unmatched: 2. Germline assignment: CDR1 MNHEY and CDR2 SMNVEV (reference sequence). This CDR3 comprises 13 residues.

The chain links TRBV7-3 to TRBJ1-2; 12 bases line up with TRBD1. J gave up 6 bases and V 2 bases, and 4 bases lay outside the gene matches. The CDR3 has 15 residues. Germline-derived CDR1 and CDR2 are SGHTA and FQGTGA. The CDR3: CASSLLGQGADGYTF. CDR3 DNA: TGTGCCAGCAGCTTATTGGGACAGGGGGCGGATGGCTACACCTTC.

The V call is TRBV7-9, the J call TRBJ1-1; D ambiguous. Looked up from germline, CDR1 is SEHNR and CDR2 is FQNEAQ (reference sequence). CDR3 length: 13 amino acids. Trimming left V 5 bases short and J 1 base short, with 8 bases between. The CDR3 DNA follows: TGTGCCAGCAGCGAGCATGAGAACACTGAAGCTTTCTTT. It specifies CASSEHENTEAFF.

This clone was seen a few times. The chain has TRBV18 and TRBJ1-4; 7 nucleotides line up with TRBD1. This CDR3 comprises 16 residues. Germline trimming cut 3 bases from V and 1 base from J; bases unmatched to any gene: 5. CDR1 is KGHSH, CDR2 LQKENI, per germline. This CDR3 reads CASSPQNRGTNEKLFF. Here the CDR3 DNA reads TGTGCCAGCTCACCGCAGAACAGGGGAACTAATGAAAAACTGTTTTTT.

For the CDR3, the DNA is TGTGCCAGCAGCTTTTCCCCTTCGGGAGGGACCGGGGAGCTGTTTTTT. Its translation is CASSFSPSGGTGELFF. V and J are TRBV7-3 and TRBJ2-2, with 8 bases matching TRBD2. This CDR3 is 16 amino acids long. Germline trimming cut 3 bases from V and 5 bases from J; bases unmatched to any gene: 8. Germline CDR1 reads SGHTA; CDR2 reads FQGTGA.

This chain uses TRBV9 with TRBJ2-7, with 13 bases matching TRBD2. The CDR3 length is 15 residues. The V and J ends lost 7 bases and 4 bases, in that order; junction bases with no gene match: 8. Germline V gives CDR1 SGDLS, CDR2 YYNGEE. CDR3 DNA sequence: TGTGCCAGCGGGGGGACTAGCGGGACCATATACGAGCAGTACTTC. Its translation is CASGGTSGTIYEQYF.

The CDR3 here is CSVNRVQNEQFF. In DNA, the CDR3 is TGCAGCGTTAACAGGGTACAGAATGAGCAGTTCTTC. This chain links TRBV29-1 with TRBJ2-1; D may be TRBD1 (6 bases). Per germline, CDR1 SQVTM and CDR2 ANQGSEA. The CDR3 consists of 12 residues. Trimming left V 5 bases short and J 7 bases short, with 12 bases between.

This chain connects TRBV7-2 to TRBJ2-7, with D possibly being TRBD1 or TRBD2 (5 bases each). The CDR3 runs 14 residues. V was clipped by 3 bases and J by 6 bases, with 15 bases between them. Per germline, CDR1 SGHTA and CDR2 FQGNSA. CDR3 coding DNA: TGTGCCAGCAGCTTCGGGACGGTTCGTGGCGAGCAGTACTTC. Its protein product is CASSFGTVRGEQYF.